One and the same sample provided the 13 T cell receptor beta chains below, sequenced in a study of OX40 agonist ivuxolimab in advanced cancers. Sequencing was performed with immunoSEQ multiplex PCR; in TCRdb, only in-frame clones are kept and a portion is missing. The sample gives tens of thousands of clones, approximately 86% of which show up once; 16% is in the top ten. The sequenced sample was CD4+ or CD8+ T cells sorted from blood, obtained in a trial of the OX40 agonist ivuxolimab. Receptors were obtained from an adult with an advanced solid tumor such as melanoma, head and neck, liver or kidney cancer.

The chain uses TRBV30 and TRBJ2-5; D might be TRBD1 (6 bases). The germline V gene encodes CDR1 GTSNPN and CDR2 SVGIG (reference sequence). The CDR3 totals 11 residues. V shed 5 bases and J shed 2 bases, with 6 bases lying between them. The CDR3 bases are TGTGCCTGGGGACAGCAAGAGACCCAGTACTTC. Its protein product is CAWGQQETQYF. Full variable domain (remainder filled in from reference TRBV30 and TRBJ2-5): SQTIHQWPATLVQPVGSPLSLECTVEGTSNPNLYWYRQAAGRGLQLLFYSVGIGQISSEVPQNLSASRPQDRQFILSSKKLLLSDSGFYLCAWGQQETQYFGPGTRLLVL.

This chain links TRBV5-1 with TRBJ2-2; tentatively, D is TRBD2 (6 bases). CDR3 size: 17 residues. The ends were cut back, 4 bases at V and 4 bases at J, with 20 bases in the middle. CDR1 is SGHRS, CDR2 YFSETQ, per germline. CDR3 in amino acids: CASSPTGGVPSTGELFF. The CDR3, as DNA: TGCGCCAGCAGCCCCACCGGCGGGGTTCCGAGCACCGGGGAGCTGTTTTTT.

The rearrangement uses TRBV9 and TRBJ2-5, with 10 bases fitting TRBD2. The end of the DNA fits TRBJ2-7 better, so the J call may be wrong. CDR3 length: 16 residues. From germline, CDR1 is SGDLS and CDR2 YYNGEE. The CDR3 loop is CASSVKGLAGVYEQYF. CDR3 DNA: TGTGCCAGCAGCGTAAAGGGGCTAGCGGGGGTCTACGAGCAGTACTTC.

This chain joins TRBV19 and TRBJ2-1; 8 nucleotides align to TRBD1. The germline V gene encodes CDR1 LNHDA and CDR2 SQIVND (reference sequence). The trim removed 5 bases at V and 7 bases at J, leaving 7 bases unmatched. This CDR3 spans 14 amino acids. The CDR3 DNA reads as TGTGCCAGTAGTGTGGGACAGGTTCAAAATGAGCAGTTCTTC. Translating it yields CASSVGQVQNEQFF.

The chain combines TRBV7-2 with TRBJ2-2; D is unclear. V lost 6 bases, J lost 2 bases, and 4 bases lay in between. The CDR3 extends over 12 amino acids. Germline lookup yields CDR1 SGHTA and CDR2 FQGNSA. The CDR3 DNA follows: TGTGCCAGCAGTTCAAACACCGGGGAGCTGTTTTTT. Encoded protein: CASSSNTGELFF. The full variable domain, in which reference TRBV7-2 and TRBJ2-2 provide the parts outside the CDR3, is GAGVSQSPSNKVTEKGKDVELRCDPISGHTALYWYRQSLGQGLEFLIYFQGNSAPDKSGLPSDRFSAERTGGSVSTLTIQRTQQEDSAVYLCASSSNTGELFFGEGSRLTVL.

The chain links TRBV30 to TRBJ2-5, with D unresolved. This CDR3 comprises 14 residues. V lost 2 bases and J 3 bases, leaving 13 bases between the germline ends. The germline V gene has CDR1 GTSNPN and CDR2 SVGIG (reference sequence). CDR3 residues: CAWSPRGFKETQYF. The CDR3 DNA sequence: TGTGCCTGGAGTCCTCGTGGTTTCAAAGAGACCCAGTACTTC.

CDR3 sequence reads: CASSPYGAYEQYF. CDR3 sequence (DNA): TGTGCCAGCAGCCCTTATGGAGCCTACGAGCAGTACTTC. This sequence joins TRBV5-5 and TRBJ2-7, with no clear D. The CDR3 is 13 amino acids. The germline V gene has CDR1 SGHKS and CDR2 YYEKEE (reference sequence). The germline V and J ends were trimmed by 4 bases and 2 bases, with 10 bases remaining between them.

This CDR3 is CSVEGLGTVRETQYF. CDR3 sequence (DNA): TGCAGCGTTGAAGGCCTCGGGACGGTTCGGGAGACCCAGTACTTC. The rearrangement uses TRBV29-1 and TRBJ2-5; TRBD1 or TRBD2 may be the D gene (5 bases each). Germline V CDR1 and CDR2: SQVTM, ANQGSEA. The CDR3 extends over 15 amino acids. Trimming pared 1 base from V and 5 bases from J, leaving 17 bases between.

The chain joins TRBV11-3 to TRBJ2-7, with D tentatively TRBD2 (5 bases). V lost 5 bases, J lost 3 bases, and 11 bases lay in between. The CDR3 has 13 amino acids. The germline V gene encodes CDR1 SGHNT and CDR2 YENEEA. The CDR3 region is CASSRLPNYEQYF. The DNA of the CDR3 is TGTGCCAGCAGCCGACTACCAAACTACGAGCAGTACTTC.

The chain has TRBV28 and TRBJ2-3, with D perhaps TRBD2 (6 bases). Germline CDR1 and CDR2: MDHEN and SYDVKM. V was trimmed by 6 bases and J by 0 bases, leaving 10 bases between them. The CDR3 consists of 14 residues. The CDR3 DNA is TGTGCCAGCAGGGACTACAGGAGCACAGATACGCAGTATTTT. As protein: CASRDYRSTDTQYF.

The genes are TRBV2 and TRBJ2-5; possibly TRBD1 for D (5 bases). V shed 7 bases and J shed 5 bases, with 20 bases lying between them. The germline CDR1 and CDR2 sequences are SNHLY and FYNNEI. The CDR3 has 15 residues. CDR3: CASKGRADARETQYF. As DNA, the CDR3 is TGTGCCAGCAAGGGCAGGGCCGATGCGAGGGAGACCCAGTACTTC.

The V call is TRBV6-1, the J call TRBJ2-7, with D tentatively TRBD1 or TRBD2 (5 bases each). The CDR3 runs 13 residues. Trimming stripped 6 bases from V and 3 bases from J, with 12 bases between. Per germline, CDR1 MNHNS and CDR2 SASEGT. CDR3 sequence (DNA): TGTGCCAGCAGGAGGGACGACCGCTACGAGCAGTACTTC. Translated: CASRRDDRYEQYF.

This clone was counted a single time. Germline is not matched at one junction end, which may reflect a read error. The chain is built from TRBV6-6 and TRBJ2-7; 7 bases align to TRBD1. CDR1 and CDR2 from the germline V gene are MNHNY and SVGAGI (reference sequence). This CDR3 is built from 12 residues. The CDR3, as DNA: TGCGCCAGCAGTACGAGGGGGCACGAGCAGTACTTC. Protein: CASSTRGHEQYF.